Listed below are T cell receptor beta chains from one sample, sequenced in a study of cytomegalovirus exposure and HLA in healthy donors. Method: immunoSEQ multiplex PCR; TCRdb's copy keeps in-frame clones and lacks some. Of almost 75,000 clones in the sample, around 81% were seen once. Sequenced sample: PBMCs. These receptors all come from a man aged 25-40 years in good health and CMV-seronegative. Both conserved end residues are part of each CDR3. The order of the fields is V gene, J gene, clone size, D gene, CDR3 protein, CDR3 DNA. D genes are given only for firm matches. Size is omitted from some rows. Given values are once, few, many or a class for expanded clones.

>TRBV7-3|TRBJ1-6|.|TRBD1
CASSPGTGPQSPLHF
TGTGCCAGCAGTCCCGGGACAGGGCCCCAATCACCCCTCCACTTT
>TRBV21-1|TRBJ1-5|.|.
CASSKGLPFYSNQPQHF
TGTGCCAGCAGCAAAGGATTGCCCTTCTATAGCAATCAGCCCCAGCATTTT
>TRBV9|TRBJ2-3|.|.
CASSVVPRDTQYF
TGTGCCAGCAGCGTAGTCCCCCGGGATACGCAGTATTTT
>TRBV9|TRBJ2-5|.|.
CASSPLQETQYF
TGTGCCAGCAGTCCTCTTCAAGAGACCCAGTACTTC
>TRBV7-6|TRBJ2-3|.|.
CASSLKFDSRADTQYF
TGTGCCAGCAGCTTAAAATTTGACAGCCGGGCGGATACGCAGTATTTT
>TRBV11-3|TRBJ1-4|.|.
CASSPRLGRGEKLFF
TGTGCCAGCAGCCCCAGACTCGGAAGGGGTGAAAAACTGTTTTTT
>TRBV4-1|TRBJ2-7|.|.
CASSQYRGDSSYEQYF
TGCGCCAGCAGCCAATACCGCGGGGACAGCTCCTACGAGCAGTACTTC
>TRBV4-2|TRBJ1-6|few|TRBD1
CASTGQGSDNSPLHF
TGTGCCAGCACGGGACAGGGTTCTGATAATTCACCCCTCCACTTT
>TRBV7-8|TRBJ1-3|.|.
CASSLGARDSGNTIYF
TGTGCCAGCAGCTTAGGGGCCCGAGACTCTGGAAACACCATATATTTT
>TRBV2|TRBJ2-1|.|.
CASSAAISRFF
TGTGCCAGCAGTGCCGCTATAAGCCGGTTCTTC
>TRBV6-1|TRBJ2-5|medium-sized|TRBD2
CASSELAGGPETQYF
TGTGCCAGCAGTGAACTAGCGGGAGGGCCAGAGACCCAGTACTTC
>TRBV4-1|TRBJ2-1|.|.
CASSQAAGSRSDEQFF
TGCGCCAGCAGCCAAGCGGCGGGGAGTAGGTCCGATGAGCAGTTCTTC
>TRBV4-2|TRBJ1-5|.|.
CASSQGGWGQPQHF
TGTGCCAGCAGCCAGGGGGGGTGGGGGCAGCCCCAGCATTTT
>TRBV7-2|TRBJ2-7|.|TRBD2
CASSLEAGGDEQYF
TGTGCCAGCAGCTTAGAGGCGGGGGGGGATGAGCAGTACTTC
>TRBV28|TRBJ1-6|.|.
CASRRRGSSYNSPLHF
TGTGCCAGCAGGAGAAGGGGAAGCTCCTATAATTCACCCCTCCACTTT
>TRBV9|TRBJ2-1|.|.
CASSVEGAYWSYNEQFF
TGTGCCAGCAGCGTAGAAGGGGCGTACTGGTCCTACAATGAGCAGTTCTTC
>TRBV9|TRBJ1-1|.|TRBD1
CASSATGRNTEAFF
TGTGCCAGCAGTGCGACAGGGAGGAACACTGAAGCTTTCTTT
>TRBV5-4|TRBJ2-5|.|TRBD2
CASSHGPSGRQETQYF
TGTGCCAGCAGCCATGGGCCCAGCGGGAGACAAGAGACCCAGTACTTC
>TRBV18|TRBJ2-2|.|.
CASSPRGFAGELFF
TGTGCCAGCTCACCACGAGGGTTTGCCGGGGAGCTGTTTTTT
>TRBV7-2|TRBJ2-5|.|TRBD1
CASKPRQGLQETQYF
TGTGCCAGCAAGCCGCGACAGGGCTTACAAGAGACCCAGTACTTC
>TRBV11-2|TRBJ2-7|.|TRBD1
CASSLQGARFDEQYF
TGTGCCAGCAGCTTACAGGGGGCGCGGTTCGACGAGCAGTACTTC
>TRBV7-2|TRBJ2-4|once|.
CASSFVGRSSKNIQYF
TGTGCCAGCAGCTTTGTGGGGCGGAGCTCCAAAAACATTCAGTACTTC
>TRBV6-5|TRBJ2-1|.|.
CASSYRGEQFF
TGTGCCAGCAGTTACCGAGGGGAGCAGTTCTTC
>TRBV7-2|TRBJ2-2|.|.
CASSLVRNTGELFF
TGTGCCAGCAGCCTTGTGCGGAACACCGGGGAGCTGTTTTTT
>TRBV11-2|TRBJ2-3|few|TRBD2
CASSVGLVTDTQYF
TGTGCCAGCAGCGTGGGACTAGTCACAGATACGCAGTATTTT
>TRBV6-6|TRBJ1-2|.|.
CASSYGGGWGYTF
TGTGCCAGCAGTTACGGTGGGGGCTGGGGCTACACCTTC
>TRBV7-9|TRBJ2-7|.|.
CASSLEGDEQYF
TGTGCCAGCAGCTTAGAGGGAGACGAGCAGTACTTC
>TRBV7-2|TRBJ2-3|.|.
CASSFTGDTDTQYF
TGTGCCAGCAGCTTTACGGGAGACACAGATACGCAGTATTTT
>TRBV5-1|TRBJ2-7|.|.
CASRLYDRAYEQYF
TGCGCCAGCAGGTTGTACGACAGAGCCTACGAGCAGTACTTC
>TRBV7-3|TRBJ2-2|.|.
CASSLSGGGAAGELFF
TGTGCCAGCAGCTTATCGGGGGGCGGGGCAGCCGGGGAGCTGTTTTTT
>TRBV6-4|TRBJ2-2|.|.
CDFTDANTGELFF
TGTGACTTCACAGACGCGAACACCGGGGAGCTGTTTTTT
>TRBV2|TRBJ1-1|.|TRBD1
CASTVGTGTEAFF
TGTGCCAGCACTGTCGGGACAGGCACTGAAGCTTTCTTT
>TRBV2|TRBJ2-1|.|.
CASVPFGWNEQFF
TGTGCCAGCGTGCCGTTCGGTTGGAATGAGCAGTTCTTC
>TRBV28|TRBJ2-2|.|TRBD1
CASSPPGTGGELFF
TGTGCCAGCAGCCCTCCGGGGACAGGGGGGGAGCTGTTTTTT
>TRBV7-3|TRBJ1-1|few|TRBD1
CASSSDRRQEAFF
TGTGCCAGCAGCTCGGACAGGAGGCAAGAAGCTTTCTTT
>TRBV29-1|TRBJ2-7|.|TRBD1
CSASTGAAYEQYF
TGCAGCGCTTCGACAGGGGCCGCCTACGAGCAGTACTTC
>TRBV11-3|TRBJ2-7|few|.
CASSPAGNAQGQYF
TGTGCCAGCAGCCCGGCAGGGAACGCCCAGGGCCAGTACTTC
>TRBV7-9|TRBJ2-1|.|TRBD2
CASSSPPSGMGNEQFF
TGTGCCAGCAGCTCCCCCCCTAGCGGGATGGGCAATGAGCAGTTCTTC
>TRBV5-1|TRBJ1-1|.|.
CASSLEGQGYTEAFF
TGCGCCAGCAGCTTGGAGGGCCAGGGATACACTGAAGCTTTCTTT
>TRBV7-3|TRBJ2-5|.|TRBD2
CASSKTSGSGGETQYF
TGTGCCAGCAGCAAAACTAGCGGGAGCGGGGGGGAGACCCAGTACTTC
>TRBV11-1|TRBJ2-1|.|.
CASSNIQGSYNEQFF
TGTGCCAGCAGCAACATCCAGGGGTCCTACAATGAGCAGTTCTTC
>TRBV6-6|TRBJ1-5|.|.
CASSHGGGNQPQHF
TGTGCCAGCAGCCACGGGGGGGGAAATCAGCCCCAGCATTTT
>TRBV27|TRBJ2-6|once|TRBD1
CASSQGTGRMSGANVLTF
TGTGCCAGCAGCCAGGGGACAGGGCGGATGTCTGGGGCCAACGTCCTGACTTTC
>TRBV2|TRBJ2-7|medium-sized|.
CASNEGHIPYEQYF
TGTGCCAGCAACGAAGGACATATTCCCTACGAGCAGTACTTC
>TRBV29-1|TRBJ1-3|.|.
CSVPTGSGNTIYF
TGCAGCGTACCGACAGGCTCTGGAAACACCATATATTTT
>TRBV4-1|TRBJ1-1|.|TRBD1
CASSQAGGLQGTEAFF
TGCGCCAGCAGCCAAGCGGGTGGCTTACAGGGGACTGAAGCTTTCTTT
>TRBV6-5|TRBJ2-1|.|TRBD2
CASSALGGRVSEQFF
TGTGCCAGCAGTGCCCTTGGCGGGAGGGTCTCTGAGCAGTTCTTC
>TRBV11-2|TRBJ2-1|.|TRBD2
CASSLPLAGVFYEQFF
TGTGCCAGCAGCTTACCCCTAGCGGGAGTCTTCTATGAGCAGTTCTTC
>TRBV7-3|TRBJ2-7|.|TRBD2
CASSLRGGMNYEQYF
TGTGCCAGCAGCTTAAGGGGAGGGATGAACTACGAGCAGTACTTC
>TRBV7-2|TRBJ2-6|.|.
CASSYLGAAVSSGANVLTF
TGTGCCAGCAGCTACTTAGGTGCTGCGGTTAGCTCTGGGGCCAACGTCCTGACTTTC
>TRBV5-1|TRBJ2-3|.|.
CASSPTGGTDTQYF
TGCGCCAGCAGCCCAACTGGTGGCACAGATACGCAGTATTTT
>TRBV15|TRBJ2-2|.|.
CATSRYPENTGELFF
TGTGCCACCAGCAGATACCCAGAGAACACCGGGGAGCTGTTTTTT
>TRBV9|TRBJ2-2|.|TRBD2
CASSPEGLAMTGELFF
TGTGCCAGCAGCCCTGAGGGACTAGCGATGACCGGGGAGCTGTTTTTT
>TRBV11-3|TRBJ2-3|once|.
CASSLEGHRDTQYF
TGTGCCAGCAGCTTAGAGGGGCACCGGGATACGCAGTATTTT
>TRBV4-2|TRBJ2-4|.|TRBD2
CASSHLAGGNIQYF
TGTGCCAGCAGCCATCTAGCGGGGGGAAACATTCAGTACTTC
>TRBV2|TRBJ1-6|medium-sized|.
CASRGTGSPLHF
TGTGCCAGCAGAGGTACGGGTTCACCCCTCCACTTT
>TRBV27|TRBJ2-5|.|TRBD2
CASSFGGGVWETQYF
TGTGCCAGCAGTTTTGGGGGAGGGGTTTGGGAGACCCAGTACTTC
>TRBV7-2|TRBJ1-2|.|TRBD1
CASSPTGGDYGYTF
TGTGCCAGCAGCCCTACAGGGGGCGACTATGGCTACACCTTC